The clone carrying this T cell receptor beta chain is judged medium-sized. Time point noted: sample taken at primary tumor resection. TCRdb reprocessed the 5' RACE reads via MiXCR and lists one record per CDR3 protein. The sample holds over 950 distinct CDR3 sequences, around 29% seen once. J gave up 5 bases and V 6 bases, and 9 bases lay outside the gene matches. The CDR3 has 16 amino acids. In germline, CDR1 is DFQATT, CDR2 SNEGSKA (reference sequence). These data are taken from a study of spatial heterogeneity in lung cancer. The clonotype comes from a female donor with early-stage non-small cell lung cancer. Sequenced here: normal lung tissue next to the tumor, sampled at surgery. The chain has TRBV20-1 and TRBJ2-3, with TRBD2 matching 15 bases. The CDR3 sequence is CSANKGLAGGGDTQYF. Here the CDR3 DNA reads TGCAGTGCCAACAAGGGACTAGCGGGGGGCGGAGATACGCAGTATTTT.